A selection of T cell receptor beta chains follows, all from one sample in a study of CD8 T cells in Susac syndrome. TCRdb analysed the immunoSEQ multiplex PCR reads with MiXCR anew, one entry per CDR3 protein. The repertoire holds 250,000 to 300,000 distinct CDR3 sequences, about 91% seen once, with around 0.18% in the top ten. The specimen was CD8+ T cells from PBMCs. These receptors all come from a human donor with multiple sclerosis. Each CDR3 is given with its conserved first and last residue. The D gene is left open where the match is weak. Clone size is given for some rows only: seen once, a few or many times, or a class if the clone is expanded.

TRBJ2-1	-	few	TRBV28	CASSLGGTYNEQFF	TGTGCCAGCAGTTTGGGCGGGACCTACAATGAGCAGTTCTTC
TRBJ1-4	-	-	TRBV15	CATSRAREGSNEKLFF	TGTGCCACCAGCAGAGCCCGCGAAGGCTCTAATGAAAAACTGTTTTTT
TRBJ2-1	-	-	TRBV3-1	CASSQELRVSSNEQFF	TGTGCCAGCAGCCAGGAGCTCCGGGTTTCCTCCAATGAGCAGTTCTTC
TRBJ2-7	-	-	TRBV7-9	CASSLYQEYEQYF	TGTGCCAGCAGCTTATACCAGGAATACGAGCAGTACTTC
TRBJ2-1	-	-	TRBV27	CASSSPGESEQFF	TGTGCCAGCAGCAGCCCTGGCGAATCGGAGCAGTTCTTC
TRBJ1-2	-	-	TRBV11-2	CASSRGTKGGYTF	TGTGCCAGCAGCCGTGGGACAAAGGGGGGCTACACCTTC
TRBJ2-3	TRBD1	-	TRBV20-1	CSAEDSGGVGTDTQYF	TGCAGTGCGGAAGATTCAGGGGGAGTTGGCACAGATACGCAGTATTTT
TRBJ2-6	-	-	TRBV6-5	CASSHGSGANVLTF	TGTGCCAGCAGTCACGGCTCTGGGGCCAACGTCCTGACTTTC
TRBJ2-4	TRBD2	-	TRBV25-1	CASSELGLAGGIAKNIQYF	TGTGCCAGCAGTGAATTAGGACTAGCGGGGGGAATAGCCAAAAACATTCAGTACTTC
TRBJ2-7	-	few	TRBV27	CASSPAGAAYEQYF	TGTGCCAGCAGTCCCGCGGGGGCCGCCTACGAGCAGTACTTC
TRBJ2-3	TRBD2	-	TRBV10-3	CAISEFLAGSASTDTQYF	TGTGCCATCAGTGAGTTCCTAGCGGGGTCCGCCAGCACAGATACGCAGTATTTT
TRBJ2-3	-	-	TRBV29-1	CSVEEARGDTQYF	TGCAGCGTTGAGGAGGCTCGGGGAGATACGCAGTATTTT
TRBJ2-7	TRBD2	-	TRBV20-1	CSARPSGGPYEQYF	TGCAGTGCTAGACCTAGCGGGGGACCCTACGAGCAGTACTTC
TRBJ2-1	-	-	TRBV5-1	CASRERPTEQFF	TGCGCCAGCAGAGAAAGGCCAACCGAGCAGTTCTTC
TRBJ2-6	-	-	TRBV15	CATSNGTSGANVLTF	TGTGCCACCAGCAACGGGACATCTGGGGCCAACGTCCTGACTTTC
TRBJ2-4	-	-	TRBV20-1	CSASGGSGNIQYF	TGCAGTGCTAGTGGGGGGTCTGGGAACATTCAGTACTTC
TRBJ2-3	-	-	TRBV18	CASSPPQGRTDTQYF	TGTGCCAGCTCACCCCCCCAGGGGAGGACAGATACGCAGTATTTT
TRBJ2-1	TRBD2	-	TRBV28	CASSPPWTSGRAGGNNEQFF	TGTGCCAGCAGTCCTCCCTGGACTAGCGGGAGGGCCGGAGGGAACAATGAGCAGTTCTTC
TRBJ2-5	TRBD1	-	TRBV12-3/TRBV12-4	CASIAGGEETQYF	TGTGCCAGCATAGCAGGGGGCGAAGAGACCCAGTACTTC
TRBJ1-1	-	-	TRBV30	CAWRQRLRNTEAFF	TGTGCCTGGAGGCAAAGGCTGCGGAACACTGAAGCTTTCTTT
TRBJ1-1	-	-	TRBV19	CASSIWRSNTEAFF	TGTGCCAGTAGTATTTGGAGGTCCAACACTGAAGCTTTCTTT
TRBJ2-7	TRBD1	-	TRBV27	CASSPGVTGGGYEQYF	TGTGCCAGCAGTCCTGGCGTCACAGGGGGTGGCTACGAGCAGTACTTC
TRBJ2-7	TRBD1	-	TRBV28	CASSLRDRGSSEQYF	TGTGCCAGCAGTTTAAGGGACAGGGGATCTTCCGAGCAGTACTTC
TRBJ2-7	-	-	TRBV7-9	CASSLTAYEQYF	TGTGCCAGCAGCTTGACGGCCTACGAGCAGTACTTC
TRBJ2-4	TRBD1	-	TRBV9	CASSAGGGWNIQYF	TGTGCCAGCAGCGCAGGGGGCGGGTGGAACATTCAGTACTTC
TRBJ1-4	-	-	TRBV4-3	CASSTSAGAFEKLFF	TGCGCCAGCAGCACTTCAGCGGGGGCGTTTGAAAAACTGTTTTTT
TRBJ2-3	TRBD2	-	TRBV5-6	CASSLGTSGRDTQYF	TGTGCCAGCAGCTTGGGGACTAGCGGGAGAGATACGCAGTATTTT
TRBJ1-6	-	-	TRBV12-3/TRBV12-4	CASSLSGNSPLHF	TGTGCCAGCAGTTTATCCGGGAATTCACCCCTCCACTTT
TRBJ1-1	-	-	TRBV5-1	CASSLGSAGTYHEAFF	TGCGCCAGCAGCTTGGGTTCGGCAGGGACATACCATGAAGCTTTCTTT
TRBJ1-2	-	-	TRBV6-5	CASSYRGIYGYTF	TGTGCCAGCAGTTACAGGGGGATCTATGGCTACACCTTC
TRBJ2-1	-	-	TRBV5-6	CASSPVHLADNEQFF	TGTGCCAGCAGCCCTGTGCACTTGGCGGACAATGAGCAGTTCTTC
TRBJ2-3	TRBD1	-	TRBV5-1	CASSLGTGGFEDTQYF	TGCGCCAGCAGTTTAGGGACAGGGGGCTTTGAAGATACGCAGTATTTT
TRBJ1-1	TRBD1	-	TRBV9	CASSSQGLNTEAFF	TGTGCCAGCAGCTCACAGGGGCTGAACACTGAAGCTTTCTTT
TRBJ2-7	TRBD2	-	TRBV11-1	CASSLIRGEGVENEQYF	TGTGCCAGCAGCTTAATCCGCGGGGAGGGAGTTGAGAACGAGCAGTACTTC
TRBJ2-3	-	-	TRBV29-1	CSVEDLRVTDTQYF	TGCAGCGTTGAAGATTTGAGGGTCACAGATACGCAGTATTTT
TRBJ1-1	-	-	TRBV27	CASILGTEAFF	TGTGCCAGCATTCTAGGGACTGAAGCTTTCTTT
TRBJ2-3	-	-	TRBV6-6	CASCSGHTDTQYF	TGTGCCAGCTGTTCGGGACACACAGATACGCAGTATTTT
TRBJ2-3	-	-	TRBV7-8	CASSSKTQGSGWTDTQYF	TGTGCCAGCAGCTCCAAGACGCAGGGTTCGGGCTGGACAGATACGCAGTATTTT
TRBJ2-5	-	-	TRBV29-1	CSVEEGLSYF	TGCAGCGTTGAAGAAGGACTATCGTACTTC
TRBJ1-4	-	-	TRBV6-2/TRBV6-3	CASMGGAGEKLFF	TGTGCCAGCATGGGGGGGGCTGGTGAAAAACTGTTTTTT
TRBJ2-7	-	once	TRBV29-1	CSVEANEQYF	TGCAGCGTTGAAGCCAACGAGCAGTACTTC
TRBJ2-3	-	-	TRBV30	CAWSVGQASWIDTQYF	TGTGCCTGGAGTGTGGGGCAGGCCAGCTGGATCGATACGCAGTATTTT